This TCR beta chain was found in a study of T cells in Graves' hyperthyroidism and ophthalmopathy. Study-level information: At initial diagnosis, before any treatment had begun, peripheral blood was obtained.

Amplification yielded TCR beta CDR3 regions, with RNA transcripts as the source. The TCR CDR3 was amplified in a first-round RT-PCR using the HTBI primer set. TCRdb analysed the multiplex PCR reads with MiXCR anew, one entry per CDR3 protein. This table has 600,000 or so distinct CDR3 sequences, 13% to 15% appearing once. General observations from the study: A model of 13 V-J features distinguished ophthalmopathy from stable hyperthyroidism.

The study based diagnoses on clinical symptoms, serum thyroxine and TRAb, thyroid ultrasound and orbital computed tomography. Fresh 10 ml peripheral blood yielded PBMCs. Germline V gene data show CDR1 as SEHNR and CDR2 as FQNEAQ (reference sequence). V gave up 4 bases and J gave up 6 bases; unmatched junction bases: 9. This CDR3 contains 15 residues. Notes on this clonotype: Its antigen remains unknown.

This chain uses TRBV7-9 with TRBJ2-7, with TRBD1 matching 10 bases. The TCR originated in a woman between 18 and 29 years old with Graves' ophthalmopathy. The sequencing input was blood. CDR3 region: CASSSSGTGVLEQYF. As DNA, the CDR3 is TGTGCCAGCAGCTCTTCCGGGACAGGGGTTCTCGAGCAGTACTTC. The full variable domain, its missing parts supplied by reference TRBV7-9 and TRBJ2-7, is DTGVSQNPRHKITKRGQNVTFRCDPISEHNRLYWYRQTLGQGPEFLTYFQNEAQLEKSRLLSDRFSAERPKGSFSTLEIQRTEQGDSAMYLCASSSSGTGVLEQYFGPGTRLTVT.